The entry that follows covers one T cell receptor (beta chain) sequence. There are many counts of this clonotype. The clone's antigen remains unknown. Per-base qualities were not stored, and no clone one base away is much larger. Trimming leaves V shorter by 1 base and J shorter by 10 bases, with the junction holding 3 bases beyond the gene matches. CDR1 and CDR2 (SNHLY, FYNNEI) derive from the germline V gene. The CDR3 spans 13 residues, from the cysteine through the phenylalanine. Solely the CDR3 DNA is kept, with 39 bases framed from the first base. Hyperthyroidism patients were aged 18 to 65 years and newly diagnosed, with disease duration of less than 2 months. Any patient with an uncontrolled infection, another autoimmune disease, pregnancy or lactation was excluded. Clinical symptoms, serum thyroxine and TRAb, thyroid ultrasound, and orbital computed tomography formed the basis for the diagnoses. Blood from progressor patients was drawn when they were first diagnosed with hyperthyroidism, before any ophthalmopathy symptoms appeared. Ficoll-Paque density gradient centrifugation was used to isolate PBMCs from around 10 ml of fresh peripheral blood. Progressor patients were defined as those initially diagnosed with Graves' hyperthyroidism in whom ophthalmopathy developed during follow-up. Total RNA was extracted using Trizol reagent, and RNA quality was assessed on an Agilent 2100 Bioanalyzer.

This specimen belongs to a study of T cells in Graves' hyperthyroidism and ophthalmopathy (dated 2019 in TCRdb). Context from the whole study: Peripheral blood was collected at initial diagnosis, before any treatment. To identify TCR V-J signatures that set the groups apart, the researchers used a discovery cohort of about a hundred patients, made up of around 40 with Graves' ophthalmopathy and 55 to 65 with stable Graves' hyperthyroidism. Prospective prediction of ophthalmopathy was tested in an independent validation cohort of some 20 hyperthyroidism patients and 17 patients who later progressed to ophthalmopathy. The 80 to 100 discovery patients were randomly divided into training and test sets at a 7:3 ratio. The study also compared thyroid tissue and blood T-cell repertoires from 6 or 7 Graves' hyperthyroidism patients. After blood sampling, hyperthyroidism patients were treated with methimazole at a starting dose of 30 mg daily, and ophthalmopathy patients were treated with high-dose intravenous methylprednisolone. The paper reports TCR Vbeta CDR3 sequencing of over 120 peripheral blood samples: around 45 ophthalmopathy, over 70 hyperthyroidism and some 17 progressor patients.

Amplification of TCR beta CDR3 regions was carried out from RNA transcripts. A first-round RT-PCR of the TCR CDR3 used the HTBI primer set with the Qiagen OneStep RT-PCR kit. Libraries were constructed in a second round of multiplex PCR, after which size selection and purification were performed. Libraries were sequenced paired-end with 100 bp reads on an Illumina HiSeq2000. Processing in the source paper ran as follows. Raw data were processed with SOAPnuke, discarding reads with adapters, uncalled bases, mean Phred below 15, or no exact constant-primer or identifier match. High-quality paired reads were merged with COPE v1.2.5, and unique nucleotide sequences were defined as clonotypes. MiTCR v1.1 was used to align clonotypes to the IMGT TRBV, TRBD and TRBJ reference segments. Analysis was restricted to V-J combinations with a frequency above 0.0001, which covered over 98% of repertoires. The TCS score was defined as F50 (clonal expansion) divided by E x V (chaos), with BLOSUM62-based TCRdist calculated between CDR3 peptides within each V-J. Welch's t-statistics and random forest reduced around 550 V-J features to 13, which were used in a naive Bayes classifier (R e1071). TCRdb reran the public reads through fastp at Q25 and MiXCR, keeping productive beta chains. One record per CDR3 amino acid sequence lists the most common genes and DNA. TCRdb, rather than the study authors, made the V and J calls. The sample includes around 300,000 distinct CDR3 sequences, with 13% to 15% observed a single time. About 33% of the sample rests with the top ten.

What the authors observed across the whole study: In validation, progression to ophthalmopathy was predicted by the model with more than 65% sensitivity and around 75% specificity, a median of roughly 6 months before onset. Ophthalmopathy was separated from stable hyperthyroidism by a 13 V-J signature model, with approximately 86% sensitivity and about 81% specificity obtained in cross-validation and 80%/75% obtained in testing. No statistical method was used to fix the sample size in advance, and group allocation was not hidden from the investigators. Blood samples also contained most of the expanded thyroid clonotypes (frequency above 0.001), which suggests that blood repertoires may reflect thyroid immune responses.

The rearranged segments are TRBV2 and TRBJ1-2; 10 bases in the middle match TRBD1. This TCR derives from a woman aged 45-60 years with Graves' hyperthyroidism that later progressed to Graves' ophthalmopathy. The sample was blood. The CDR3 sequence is CASSEGTGGSYTF. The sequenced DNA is TGTGCCAGCAGTGAAGGGACAGGGGGGTCCTACACCTTC.